The clone carrying this T cell receptor beta chain was seen a few times. These data are taken from a study of early T cells in non-severe SARS-CoV-2 infection. TCRdb re-called the 5' RACE reads through MiXCR, storing one row per CDR3 protein. Of approximately 65,000 distinct CDR3 sequences detected, roughly an eighth appear once; the ten largest clones hold less than 2%. The source of this sequence is an adult who was a healthcare worker with PCR-confirmed SARS-CoV-2 infection or an uninfected control (not recorded which). Sequenced: whole blood.

The DNA for the CDR3 is TGTGCCAGCAGCCCGGGGGGCAATGAGCAGTTCTTC. This gives the protein CASSPGGNEQFF. The chain is built from TRBV6-2 or TRBV6-3 and TRBJ2-1, with TRBD2 matching over 7 bases. The ends lost 6 bases at V and 6 bases at J; junction bases unmatched: 2. CDR1 and CDR2 from the germline V gene are MNHEY and SVGEGT. This CDR3 is 12 amino acids long.